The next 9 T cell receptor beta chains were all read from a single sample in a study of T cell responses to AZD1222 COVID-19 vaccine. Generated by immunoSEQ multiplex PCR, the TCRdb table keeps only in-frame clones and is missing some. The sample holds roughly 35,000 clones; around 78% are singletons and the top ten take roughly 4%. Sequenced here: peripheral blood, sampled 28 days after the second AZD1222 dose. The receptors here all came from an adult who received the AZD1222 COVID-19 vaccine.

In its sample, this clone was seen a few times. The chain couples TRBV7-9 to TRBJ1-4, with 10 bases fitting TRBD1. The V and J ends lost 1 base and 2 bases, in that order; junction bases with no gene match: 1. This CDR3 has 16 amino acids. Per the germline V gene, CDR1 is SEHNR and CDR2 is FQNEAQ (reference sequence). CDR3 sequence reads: CASSLGDRGTNEKLFF. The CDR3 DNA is TGTGCCAGCAGCTTAGGGGACAGGGGCACTAATGAAAAACTGTTTTTT. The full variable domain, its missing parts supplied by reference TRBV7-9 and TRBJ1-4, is DTGVSQNPRHKITKRGQNVTFRCDPISEHNRLYWYRQTLGQGPEFLTYFQNEAQLEKSRLLSDRFSAERPKGSFSTLEIQRTEQGDSAMYLCASSLGDRGTNEKLFFGSGTQLSVL.

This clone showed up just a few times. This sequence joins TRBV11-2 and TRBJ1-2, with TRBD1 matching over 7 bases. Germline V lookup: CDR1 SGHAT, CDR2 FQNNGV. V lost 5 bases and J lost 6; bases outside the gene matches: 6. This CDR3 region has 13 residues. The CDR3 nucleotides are TGTGCCAGCAGCGCAATCACAGGGGATGGCTACACCTTC. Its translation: CASSAITGDGYTF.

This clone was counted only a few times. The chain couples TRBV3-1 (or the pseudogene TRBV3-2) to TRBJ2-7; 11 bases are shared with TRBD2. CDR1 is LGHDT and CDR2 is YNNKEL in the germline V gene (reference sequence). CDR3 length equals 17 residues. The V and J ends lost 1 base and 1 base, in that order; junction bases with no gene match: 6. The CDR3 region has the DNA TGTGCCAGCAGCCAAGTTTGGGCTAGCGGGGGGTCCTACGAGCAGTACTTC. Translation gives CASSQVWASGGSYEQYF.

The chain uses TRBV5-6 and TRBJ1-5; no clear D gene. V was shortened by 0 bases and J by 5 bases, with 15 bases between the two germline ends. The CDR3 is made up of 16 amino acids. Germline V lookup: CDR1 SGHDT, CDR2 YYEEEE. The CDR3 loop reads CASSLATLGGYQPQHF. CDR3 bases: TGTGCCAGCAGCTTGGCCACTCTGGGTGGGTATCAGCCCCAGCATTTT. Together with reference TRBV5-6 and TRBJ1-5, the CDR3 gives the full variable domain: DAGVTQSPTHLIKTRGQQVTLRCSPKSGHDTVSWYQQALGQGPQFIFQYYEEEERQRGNFPDRFSGHQFPNYSSELNVNALLLGDSALYLCASSLATLGGYQPQHFGDGTRLSIL.

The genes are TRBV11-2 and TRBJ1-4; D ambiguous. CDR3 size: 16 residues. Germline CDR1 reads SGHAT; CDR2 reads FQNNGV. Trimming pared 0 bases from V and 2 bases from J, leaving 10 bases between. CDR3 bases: TGTGCCAGCAGCTTAGAAAGTGGGCTTACTAATGAAAAACTGTTTTTT. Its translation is CASSLESGLTNEKLFF.

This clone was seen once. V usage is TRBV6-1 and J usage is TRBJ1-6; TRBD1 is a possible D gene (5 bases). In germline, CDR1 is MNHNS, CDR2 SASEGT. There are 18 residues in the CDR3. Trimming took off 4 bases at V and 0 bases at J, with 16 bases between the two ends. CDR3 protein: CASSAQGLRSSYNSPLHF. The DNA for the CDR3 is TGTGCCAGCAGTGCCCAGGGTCTCAGGAGCTCCTATAATTCACCCCTCCACTTT.

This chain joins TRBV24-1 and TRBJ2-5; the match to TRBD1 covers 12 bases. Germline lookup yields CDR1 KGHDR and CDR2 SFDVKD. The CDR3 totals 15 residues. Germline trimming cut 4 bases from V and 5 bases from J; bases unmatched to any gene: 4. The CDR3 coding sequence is TGTGCCACCAGTGAGGGGGGACAGGGGGCGGAGACCCAGTACTTC. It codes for CATSEGGQGAETQYF.

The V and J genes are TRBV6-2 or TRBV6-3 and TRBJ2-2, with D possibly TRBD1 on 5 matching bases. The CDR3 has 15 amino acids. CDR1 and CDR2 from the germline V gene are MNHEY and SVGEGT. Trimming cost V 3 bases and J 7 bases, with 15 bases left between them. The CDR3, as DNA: TGTGCCAGCAGTTATTCATGGGGCGGCGGCGGGGAGCTGTTTTTT. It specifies CASSYSWGGGGELFF.

In DNA form, the CDR3 reads TGTGCCACCAGTGAGCAGGGGGAGGCCAAAAACATTCAGTACTTC. Protein sequence: CATSEQGEAKNIQYF. This chain links TRBV24-1 with TRBJ2-4; 7 bases match TRBD1. The J segment lost 1 base and the V segment lost 4 bases, leaving 3 bases of the junction unmatched. The CDR3 covers 15 residues. In germline, CDR1 is KGHDR, CDR2 SFDVKD.